This T cell receptor (beta chain) originates from a study of T cell responses to AZD1222 COVID-19 vaccine. There are 15 residues in the CDR3. Germline trimming cut 9 bases from V and 7 bases from J; bases unmatched to any gene: 14. Germline lookup yields CDR1 LNHDA and CDR2 SQIVND (reference sequence). Details on this clone: The antigen remains undetermined.

Points from the study as a whole: Clonal diversity may have been underestimated in mostly white British donors. Across the whole spike, CD4 TCRs peaked at regions 160-218 and 743-854.

Second doses at about 4 or about 12 weeks were pooled. Sequencing used immunoSEQ multiplex PCR; TCRdb keeps in-frame clones, though not all of them. The repertoire consists of fewer than 180,000 clones, with over 75% occurring once and the leading ten covering about 3.3%. The chain carries TRBV19 and TRBJ2-7; 11 bases are shared with TRBD2. Sample: peripheral blood, taken 28 days after the second AZD1222 dose. The TCR originated in an adult who received the AZD1222 COVID-19 vaccine. The CDR3 loop is CASSGLAAGLGEQYF. CDR3 DNA: TGTGCCAGCTCGGGACTAGCGGCCGGTCTTGGGGAGCAGTACTTC.